This T cell receptor (beta chain) was recorded in a study of early T cells in non-severe SARS-CoV-2 infection (dated by TCRdb to about 2021). Background on the whole study: Bulk RNA from unsorted whole blood was used for TCR sequencing, so alpha and beta chains could not be paired. The full study reports these points: Matching against VDJdb was skewed toward anti-spike CD8 responses, likely underestimated virus-specific expansions, and missed private and CD4 specificities.

The CDR3 spans 20 residues, from the cysteine through the phenylalanine. Solely the CDR3 DNA is kept, with 60 bases framed from the first base. Unmatched junction bases come to 15, with V trimmed by 5 bases and J by 0 bases. This was a case-control study nested in a cohort of healthcare workers in London, UK, who had nasopharyngeal swab PCR tests and blood samples taken every week. Between 23 and 31 March 2020, the week of the UK lockdown, healthcare workers were enrolled and then followed up weekly for as long as 16 weeks. Libraries were prepared through 5' RACE. Sequencing was performed on a NextSeq 500. In the TCR library protocol, unique molecular identifiers were attached to individual cDNA molecules to correct for PCR bias and sequencing error. Both TCR alpha and beta chains were sequenced, and tight co-correlation was observed between alpha and beta sequence abundances in each sample. The paper's processing steps were these. Decombinator V4 was used to annotate the V gene, J gene and CDR3 of the TCR sequences. TCRs were defined as expanded if a significant change between any two time points was detected under a Poisson model with p below 0.0001. Abundances of TCRs were expressed as counts per million after normalisation to the total number of TCRs sequenced in each sample. MAIT TCRs were defined by TRAV1-2 paired with TRAJ12, TRAJ20 or TRAJ33, and iNKT TCRs by TRAV10 paired with TRAJ18. A search of VDJdb, accessed on 1 November 2021, was run for TCRs annotated to CMV, EBV and SARS-CoV-2, with TCRs annotated for multiple antigens excluded. In TCRdb, the public reads were trimmed at Q25 with fastp and aligned with MiXCR, with productive beta chains retained. Rows matching on CDR3 protein sequence are summarized as one entry with the most common DNA and genes. None of the V and J calls come from the authors' own analysis; TCRdb made them. Across this sample there are some 30,000 distinct CDR3 sequences, with under 7.5% seen only once. Of the sample, approximately 35% falls within the top ten clones.

Remarks on this clonotype: The antigen it binds to is not known. Base quality data are lacking; no much larger clone is found one base away.

The rearranged chain carries TRBV12-3 or TRBV12-4 and TRBJ2-1; 11 central bases correspond to TRBD2. The TCR originated in an adult who was a healthcare worker with PCR-confirmed SARS-CoV-2 infection or an uninfected control (not recorded which). The sequenced sample was whole blood. The CDR3 reads CASSPPWGLADESSYNEQFF. DNA sequence: TGTGCCAGCAGTCCCCCGTGGGGACTAGCGGACGAGAGCTCCTACAATGAGCAGTTCTTC.